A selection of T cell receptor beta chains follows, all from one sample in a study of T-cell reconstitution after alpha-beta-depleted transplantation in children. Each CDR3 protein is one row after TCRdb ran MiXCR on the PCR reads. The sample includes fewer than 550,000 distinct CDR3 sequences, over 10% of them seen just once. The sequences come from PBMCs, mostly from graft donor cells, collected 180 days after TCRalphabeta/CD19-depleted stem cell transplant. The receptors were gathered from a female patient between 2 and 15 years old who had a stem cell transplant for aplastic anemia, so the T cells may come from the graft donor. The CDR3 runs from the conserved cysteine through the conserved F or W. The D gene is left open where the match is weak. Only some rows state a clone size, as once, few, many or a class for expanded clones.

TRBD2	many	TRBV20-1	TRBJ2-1	CSARKTSGSHNEQFF	TGCAGTGCTAGGAAGACTAGCGGGAGTCACAATGAGCAGTTCTTC
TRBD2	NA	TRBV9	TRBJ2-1	CASSVAGGFLDNEQFF	TGTGCCAGCAGCGTAGCGGGAGGGTTTTTAGACAATGAGCAGTTCTTC
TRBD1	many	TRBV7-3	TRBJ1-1	CASSRDRGLNAEAFF	TGTGCCAGCAGCCGCGACAGGGGGCTTAATGCTGAAGCTTTCTTT
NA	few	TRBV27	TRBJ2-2	CASSLSQVHGGELFF	TGTGCCAGCAGTTTGAGTCAGGTTCACGGCGGGGAGCTGTTTTTT
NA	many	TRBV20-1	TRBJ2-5	CSAQGDGGPQETQYF	TGCAGTGCCCAAGGTGACGGGGGGCCCCAAGAGACCCAGTACTTC
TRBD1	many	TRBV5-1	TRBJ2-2	CASSFGTANTGELFF	TGCGCCAGCAGCTTTGGGACAGCGAACACCGGGGAGCTGTTTTTT
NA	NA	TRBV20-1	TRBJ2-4	CSARRGAYPVQYF	TGCAGTGCTAGAAGAGGGGCCTATCCTGTTCAGTACTTC
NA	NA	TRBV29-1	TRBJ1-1	CSVAGTTYTEAFF	TGCAGCGTGGCTGGGACAACTTACACTGAAGCTTTCTTT
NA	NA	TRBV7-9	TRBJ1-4	CASSSSYQEKLFF	TGTGCCAGCAGCTCATCCTATCAGGAAAAACTGTTTTTT
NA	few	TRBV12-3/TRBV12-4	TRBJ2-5	CASSGVPPGVQETQYF	TGTGCCAGCAGTGGCGTGCCGCCGGGAGTCCAAGAGACCCAGTACTTC
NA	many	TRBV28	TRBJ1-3	CASTSLVGAGNTIYF	TGTGCCAGCACCTCTTTAGTGGGGGCTGGAAACACCATATATTTT
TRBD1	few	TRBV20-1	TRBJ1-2	CSARDLRTGASGYTF	TGCAGTGCTAGAGATCTTAGGACAGGGGCGAGTGGCTACACCTTC
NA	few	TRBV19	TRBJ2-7	CASSKSGYRTYEQYF	TGTGCCAGTAGTAAATCTGGGTACAGGACCTACGAGCAGTACTTC
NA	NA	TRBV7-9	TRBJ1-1	CASSLGSGGVEAFF	TGTGCCAGCAGCTTAGGATCAGGTGGAGTTGAAGCTTTCTTT
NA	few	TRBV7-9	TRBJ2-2	CASSFTDVVLNTGELFF	TGTGCCAGCAGCTTTACCGACGTCGTCCTTAACACCGGGGAGCTGTTTTTT
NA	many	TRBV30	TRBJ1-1	CAWRFGPRNTEAFF	TGTGCCTGGAGGTTCGGGCCGCGAAACACTGAAGCTTTCTTT
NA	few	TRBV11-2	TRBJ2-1	CASSFGPLSYNEQFF	TGTGCCAGCAGCTTCGGACCCCTCTCCTACAATGAGCAGTTCTTC
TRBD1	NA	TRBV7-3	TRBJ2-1	CASSLRHRGRLGNNEQFF	TGTGCCAGCAGCTTACGGCACAGGGGGCGCCTAGGAAACAATGAGCAGTTCTTC
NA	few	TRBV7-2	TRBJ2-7	CASSYQSNYEQYF	TGTGCCAGCAGTTACCAAAGCAATTACGAGCAGTACTTC
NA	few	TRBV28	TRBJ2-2	CASTLGQINTGELFF	TGTGCCAGCACCCTAGGACAGATAAACACCGGGGAGCTGTTTTTT
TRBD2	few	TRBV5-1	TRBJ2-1	CARLAGGDEQFF	TGCGCCAGATTAGCGGGAGGCGACGAGCAGTTCTTC
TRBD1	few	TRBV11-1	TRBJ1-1	CASSPSYTAQGAGTEAFF	TGTGCCAGCAGCCCTTCCTATACGGCGCAGGGGGCAGGGACTGAAGCTTTCTTT
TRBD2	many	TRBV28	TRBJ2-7	CASSRTSGRAGSYEQYF	TGTGCCAGCAGCAGGACTAGCGGGAGGGCCGGCTCCTACGAGCAGTACTTC